A single sample is the source of the 3 T cell receptor beta chains below, sequenced in a study of Ad26.COV2.S vaccination and SARS-CoV-2 variants. Clones were sequenced by immunoSEQ multiplex PCR, and TCRdb holds only the in-frame ones, with some missing. The data contain approximately 300,000 clones, 85% of them singletons. The treatment here: 19 received Ad26.COV2.S at low or high dose, single or two shots; a few received placebo; per-sample allocation not given. Specimen acquisition occurred on day 63 following the initial vaccine or placebo injection. Here the sequenced sample was peripheral blood, taken in a trial of Ad26.COV2.S vaccine versus placebo. All receptors come from a person aged 18-60 years who received the Ad26.COV2.S COVID-19 vaccine or a placebo.

V is TRBV28 and J is TRBJ2-3, with D tentatively TRBD1 (6 bases). The CDR3 runs 15 residues. Germline V gene data show CDR1 as MDHEN and CDR2 as SYDVKM. With 5 bases removed from V and 5 bases from J, the gap between germline ends came to 17 bases. The CDR3 DNA reads as TGTGCCAGCAGTCCTCGAGGCAGGGGAATAGATACGCAGTATTTT. Translated: CASSPRGRGIDTQYF.

V gene TRBV5-1 combines with J gene TRBJ1-2; TRBD1 might be the D (6 bases). Per germline, CDR1 SGHRS and CDR2 YFSETQ. Trimming shortened V by 1 base and J by 4 bases, and 11 bases separated the two germline ends. This CDR3 comprises 14 residues. Written as DNA, the CDR3 is TGCGCCAGCAGCTTGACCGGGGGCGGCTATGGCTACACCTTC. It codes for CASSLTGGGYGYTF.

This chain uses TRBV4-2 with TRBJ2-1; 9 bases map to TRBD2. J gave up 7 bases and V 4 bases, and 11 bases lay outside the gene matches. The CDR3 extends over 16 amino acids. Germline V CDR1 and CDR2: LGHNA, YNFKEQ. The CDR3 loop reads CASSLVGSGGGNEQFF. The CDR3 nucleotides are TGTGCCAGCAGCCTCGTGGGTAGCGGGGGTGGGAATGAGCAGTTCTTC.